The present entry profiles one T cell receptor (beta chain) with its context. This clonotype has ten or more counts. The specificity of this receptor is unknown. No base-level quality is on record; no much larger clone is a single base apart. Sequencing instrument: Illumina HiSeq 2500. TCR beta libraries were prepared by quantitative 5'-RACE with molecular barcodes. The authors processed their data as follows. To identify disease-linked TCR variants, a new computational method was used, one built on a probabilistic model of VDJ rearrangement. Using fastp trimming at Q25 and MiXCR clonotype assembly, TCRdb reanalyzed the public sequencing data and kept in-frame beta chains. Rows merge per CDR3 protein into single entries with the most common DNA and genes. It is TCRdb's table, rather than the study itself, that gives the V and J calls and clone size. For this sample there are about 160,000 distinct CDR3 sequences; about 18% appear just once. Under 9% of the sample is in the top ten clones.

This entry comes from a study of CD8 T cells in ankylosing spondylitis (dated by TCRdb to 2016 to 2017). Study-level background: To find TCR variants linked to disease, the study profiled T cell receptor beta repertoires in ankylosing spondylitis patients and healthy donors. Peripheral blood samples were taken, and synovial fluid was additionally collected from ankylosing spondylitis patients. The whole study cohort included 85 to 120 healthy donors and about two dozen ankylosing spondylitis patients.

Overall results and qualifications from the work: Some motif variants were previously reported in synovial fluid and blood of reactive arthritis patients, suggesting common disease-initiation mechanisms. A CD8+ phenotype was shown by the disease-linked clones, which were found at relatively low frequencies in peripheral blood. Blood from ankylosing spondylitis patients appeared to be characterized by a TCR beta motif made up of several highly homologous amino acid variants. Significant enrichment of the disease-linked clones was reported in matched synovial fluid samples from ankylosing spondylitis patients.

V drops 4 bases and J drops 0 bases, leaving 14 bases in between. The CDR3 contains 15 residues, cysteine and phenylalanine counted. The only DNA kept is the CDR3, 45 bases in frame from the first base. For CDR1 and CDR2, the germline V gene lists SGHRS and YFSETQ. Material for sequencing was blood, either unsorted or a sorted T cell fraction (not recorded which). The sequence was collected from a male donor with ankylosing spondylitis or in good health (not recorded which). The rearranged chain carries TRBV5-1 and TRBJ2-7; the D segment could be TRBD1, given 7 matching bases. The CDR3 is CASSPQGGLSYEQYF. The nucleotide sequence is given as TGCGCCAGCAGCCCGCAGGGGGGTCTCTCCTACGAGCAGTACTTC.